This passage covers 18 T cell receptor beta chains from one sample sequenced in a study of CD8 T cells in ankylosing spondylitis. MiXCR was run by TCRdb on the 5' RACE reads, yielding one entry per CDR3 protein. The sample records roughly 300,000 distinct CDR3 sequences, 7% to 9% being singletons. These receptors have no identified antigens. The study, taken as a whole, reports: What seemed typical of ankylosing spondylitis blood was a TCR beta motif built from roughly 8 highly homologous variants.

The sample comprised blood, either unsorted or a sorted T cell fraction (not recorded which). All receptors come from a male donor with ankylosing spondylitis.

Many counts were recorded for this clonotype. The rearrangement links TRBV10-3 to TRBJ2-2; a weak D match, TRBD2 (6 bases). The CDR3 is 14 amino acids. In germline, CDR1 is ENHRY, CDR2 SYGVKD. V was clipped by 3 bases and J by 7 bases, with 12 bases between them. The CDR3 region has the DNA TGTGCCATCAGTGACCGGGAGACGGTCGGGGAGCTGTTTTTT. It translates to CAISDRETVGELFF.

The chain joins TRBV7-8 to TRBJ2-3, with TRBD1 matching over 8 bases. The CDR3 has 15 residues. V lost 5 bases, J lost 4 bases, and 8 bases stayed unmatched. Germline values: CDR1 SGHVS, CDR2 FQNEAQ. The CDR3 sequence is CASSHPGQEADTQYF. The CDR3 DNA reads TGTGCCAGCAGCCACCCGGGACAGGAGGCAGATACGCAGTATTTT.

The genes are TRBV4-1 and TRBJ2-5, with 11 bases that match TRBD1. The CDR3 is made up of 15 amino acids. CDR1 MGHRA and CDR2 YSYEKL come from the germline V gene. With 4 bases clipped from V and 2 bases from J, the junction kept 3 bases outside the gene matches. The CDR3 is CASSPRDRGQETQYF. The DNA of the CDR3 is TGCGCCAGCAGCCCCCGGGACAGGGGGCAAGAGACCCAGTACTTC.

CDR3 sequence: CASSYFTSGTGDGYTF. DNA of the CDR3: TGTGCCAGCAGTTACTTTACCTCCGGGACAGGGGATGGCTACACCTTC. The chain has TRBV6-2 or TRBV6-3 and TRBJ1-2, with TRBD1 identical over 10 bases. Trimming cost V 1 base and J 6 bases; bases outside gene matches: 8. Germline V gene data show CDR1 as MNHEY and CDR2 as SVGEGT. The CDR3 spans 16 residues.

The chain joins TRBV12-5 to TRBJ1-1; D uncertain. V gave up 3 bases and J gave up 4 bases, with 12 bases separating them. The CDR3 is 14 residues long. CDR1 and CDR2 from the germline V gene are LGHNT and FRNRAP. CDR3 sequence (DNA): TGTGCTAGTGGTTTTTACTCAGGCAGCACTGAAGCTTTCTTT. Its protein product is CASGFYSGSTEAFF.

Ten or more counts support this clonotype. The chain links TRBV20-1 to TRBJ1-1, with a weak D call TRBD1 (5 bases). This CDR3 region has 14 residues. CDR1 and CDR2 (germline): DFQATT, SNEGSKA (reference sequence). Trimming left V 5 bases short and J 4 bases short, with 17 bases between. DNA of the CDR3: TGCAGTGCTGGCGCGAGGGTGGGGGTCACTGAAGCTTTCTTT. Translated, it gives CSAGARVGVTEAFF.

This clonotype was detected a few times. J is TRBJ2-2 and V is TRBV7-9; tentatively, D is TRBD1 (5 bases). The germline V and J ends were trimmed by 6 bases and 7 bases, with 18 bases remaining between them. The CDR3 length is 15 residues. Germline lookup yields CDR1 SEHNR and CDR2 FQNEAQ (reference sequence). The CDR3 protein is CASSLRSGSFGELFF. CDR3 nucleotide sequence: TGTGCCAGCAGTCTAAGATCAGGGTCCTTCGGGGAGCTGTTTTTT.

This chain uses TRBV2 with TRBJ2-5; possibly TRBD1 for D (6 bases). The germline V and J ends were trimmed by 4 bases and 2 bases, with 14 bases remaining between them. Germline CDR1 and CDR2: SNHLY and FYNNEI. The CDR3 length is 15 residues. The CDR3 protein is CASSVDTGLQETQYF. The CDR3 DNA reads TGTGCCAGCAGTGTTGATACAGGGTTACAAGAGACCCAGTACTTC.

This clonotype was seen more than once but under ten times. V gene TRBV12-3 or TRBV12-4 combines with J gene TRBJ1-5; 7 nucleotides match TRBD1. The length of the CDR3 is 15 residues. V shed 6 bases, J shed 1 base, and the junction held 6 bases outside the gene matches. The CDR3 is CASRPTGVSNQPQHF. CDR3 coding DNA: TGTGCCAGCAGACCCACAGGGGTGAGCAATCAGCCCCAGCATTTT.

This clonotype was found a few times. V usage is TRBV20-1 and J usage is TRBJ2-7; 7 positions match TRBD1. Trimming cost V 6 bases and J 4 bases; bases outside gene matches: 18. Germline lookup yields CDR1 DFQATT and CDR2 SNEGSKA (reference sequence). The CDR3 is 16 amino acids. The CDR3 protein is CSATTGTHGWGYEQYF. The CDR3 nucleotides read TGCAGTGCAACGACAGGGACCCACGGTTGGGGGTACGAGCAGTACTTC.

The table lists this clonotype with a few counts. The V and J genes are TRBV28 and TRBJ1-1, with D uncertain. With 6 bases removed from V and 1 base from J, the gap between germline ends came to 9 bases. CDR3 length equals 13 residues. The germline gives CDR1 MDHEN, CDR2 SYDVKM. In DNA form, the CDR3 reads TGTGCCAGCAGGAGGCCGGGGAACACTGAAGCTTTCTTT. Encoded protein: CASRRPGNTEAFF.

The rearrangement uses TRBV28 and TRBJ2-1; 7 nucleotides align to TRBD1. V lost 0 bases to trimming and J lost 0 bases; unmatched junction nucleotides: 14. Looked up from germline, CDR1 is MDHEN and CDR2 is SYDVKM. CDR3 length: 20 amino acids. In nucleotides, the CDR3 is TGTGCCAGCAGTTTATGGACCGGGACAGACCTACTAAGCTCCTACAATGAGCAGTTCTTC. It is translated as CASSLWTGTDLLSSYNEQFF.

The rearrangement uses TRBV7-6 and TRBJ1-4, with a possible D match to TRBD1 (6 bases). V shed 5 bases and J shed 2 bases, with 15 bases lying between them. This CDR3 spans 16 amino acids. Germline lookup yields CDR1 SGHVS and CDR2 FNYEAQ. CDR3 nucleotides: TGTGCCAGCAGCCCCGGGCCGGGGGCGACTAATGAAAAACTGTTTTTT. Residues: CASSPGPGATNEKLFF.

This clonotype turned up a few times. In DNA form, the CDR3 reads TGCGCCAGCAGCCTGAGACAGGGAACTAATGAAAAACTGTTTTTT. It yields the protein CASSLRQGTNEKLFF. V usage is TRBV5-1 and J usage is TRBJ1-4, with 7 nucleotides matching TRBD1. Germline loops: CDR1 SGHRS, CDR2 YFSETQ. The V and J ends lost 4 bases and 1 base, in that order; junction bases with no gene match: 4. The CDR3 spans 15 residues.

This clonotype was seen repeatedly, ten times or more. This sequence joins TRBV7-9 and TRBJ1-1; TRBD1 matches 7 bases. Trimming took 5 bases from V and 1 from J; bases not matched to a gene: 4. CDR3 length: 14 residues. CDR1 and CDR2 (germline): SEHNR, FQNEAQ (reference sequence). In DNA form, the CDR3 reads TGTGCCAGCAGCCCGGGACAGCGGAACACTGAAGCTTTCTTT. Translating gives CASSPGQRNTEAFF.

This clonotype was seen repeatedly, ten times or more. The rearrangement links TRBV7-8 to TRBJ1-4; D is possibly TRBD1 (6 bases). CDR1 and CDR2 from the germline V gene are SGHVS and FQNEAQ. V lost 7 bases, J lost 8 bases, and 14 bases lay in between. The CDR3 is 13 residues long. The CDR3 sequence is CASTPVQGEKLFF. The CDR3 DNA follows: TGTGCCAGCACCCCAGTTCAGGGGGAAAAACTGTTTTTT.

The CDR3 spells CASKEGRTEAFF. Written as DNA, the CDR3 is TGTGCCAGCAAGGAGGGACGGACTGAAGCTTTCTTT. The V call is TRBV6-2 or TRBV6-3, the J call TRBJ1-1, with a possible D match to TRBD1 (5 bases). CDR3 size: 12 residues. Germline V lookup: CDR1 MNHEY, CDR2 SVGEGT. The V and J ends lost 7 bases and 5 bases respectively, with 11 bases between them.

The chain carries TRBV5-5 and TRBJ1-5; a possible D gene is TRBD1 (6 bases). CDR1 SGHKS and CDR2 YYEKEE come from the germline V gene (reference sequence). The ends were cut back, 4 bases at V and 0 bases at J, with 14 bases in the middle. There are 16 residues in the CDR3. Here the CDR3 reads CASSRIQGNSNQPQHF. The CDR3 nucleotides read TGTGCCAGCAGCCGAATACAGGGTAATAGCAATCAGCCCCAGCATTTT.